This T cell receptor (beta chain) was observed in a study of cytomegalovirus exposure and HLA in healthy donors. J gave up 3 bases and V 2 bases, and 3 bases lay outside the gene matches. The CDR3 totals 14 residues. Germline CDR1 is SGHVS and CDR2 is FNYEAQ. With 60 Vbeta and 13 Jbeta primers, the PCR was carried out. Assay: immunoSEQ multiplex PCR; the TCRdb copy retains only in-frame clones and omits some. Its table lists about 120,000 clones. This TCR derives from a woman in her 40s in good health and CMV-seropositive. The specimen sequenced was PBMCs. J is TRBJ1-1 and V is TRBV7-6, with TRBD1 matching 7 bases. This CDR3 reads CASSLRGGDTEAFF. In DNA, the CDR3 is TGTGCCAGCAGCTTAAGAGGGGGCGACACTGAAGCTTTCTTT.